This passage covers 17 T cell receptor beta chains from one sample sequenced in a study of vaccination effects on CD4 cells after COVID-19. Isolating CD4+ T cells followed ten to eleven days of culture. These TCRs' antigens remain unknown. TCRdb keeps only in-frame clones here, not all; method: immunoSEQ multiplex PCR. The table includes about 37,000 clones, around 79% detected once. Source: CD4+ T cells from PBMCs cultured without peptide, taken before COVID-19 vaccination. Receptors originate from a human donor who received a COVID-19 vaccine.

The chain carries TRBV5-6 and TRBJ1-2, with TRBD1 matching over 9 bases. V shed 0 bases and J 7 bases; nucleotides not matched to a gene: 4. The CDR3 consists of 14 residues. Germline loops: CDR1 SGHDT, CDR2 YYEEEE. The CDR3 region has the DNA TGTGCCAGCAGCTTGGACAGGGGGCGTTTTGGCTACACCTTC. Translated, it gives CASSLDRGRFGYTF.

The rearrangement joins TRBV7-2 to TRBJ2-4, with 7 bases identical to TRBD1. CDR3 length equals 11 residues. Germline lookup yields CDR1 SGHTA and CDR2 FQGNSA. The trim removed 10 bases at V and 7 bases at J, leaving 4 bases unmatched. As DNA, the CDR3 is TGTGCCACCTCACAGGGGAACATTCAGTACTTC. Translating it yields CATSQGNIQYF.

This clone has a handful of counts. The chain links TRBV5-1 to TRBJ1-6; tentative D call: TRBD1 (6 bases). The germline V gene encodes CDR1 SGHRS and CDR2 YFSETQ. The CDR3 is 13 amino acids. Deletions cut 0 bases from V and 14 bases from J, with 12 bases between. CDR3 coding DNA: TGCGCCAGCAGCTTGGCGGACAGACTCTCCCTCCACTTT. Translating gives CASSLADRLSLHF.

The chain has TRBV5-1 and TRBJ2-3, with 9 bases identical to TRBD2. After removal of 2 bases from V and 5 bases from J, the junction contained 6 bases not matched to a gene. Per the germline V gene, CDR1 is SGHRS and CDR2 is YFSETQ. This CDR3 is built from 15 residues. The CDR3 DNA is TGCGCCAGCAGCTTAACTAGCGGGTTAGGAGATACGCAGTATTTT. This sequence encodes CASSLTSGLGDTQYF. Variable domain in full (rest from reference TRBV5-1 and TRBJ2-3): KAGVTQTPRYLIKTRGQQVTLSCSPISGHRSVSWYQQTPGQGLQFLFEYFSETQRNKGNFPGRFSGRQFSNSRSEMNVSTLELGDSALYLCASSLTSGLGDTQYFGPGTRLTVL.

The chain links TRBV2 to TRBJ1-5; 8 bases match TRBD1. Germline V gene data show CDR1 as SNHLY and CDR2 as FYNNEI. The junction had 5 bases not matched to a gene; V was cut back by 6 bases and J by 4 bases. The length of the CDR3 is 14 residues. The CDR3 region has the DNA TGTGCCAGCAGCGAGGGACAGGAGAATCAGCCCCAGCATTTT. Protein product: CASSEGQENQPQHF.

The V gene is TRBV18, the J gene TRBJ1-5, with D uncertain. The V end was cut by 3 bases, the J end by 3 bases, with 3 bases between. The V gene's germline CDR1 is KGHSH and CDR2 LQKENI. The CDR3 length is 12 residues. CDR3 nucleotides: TGTGCCAGCTCACCTCCCAATCAGCCCCAGCATTTT. Encoded protein: CASSPPNQPQHF.

V and J are TRBV5-5 and TRBJ2-2; D is uncertain. Trimming removed 0 bases from V and 0 bases from J, with 6 bases in between. This CDR3 spans 15 amino acids. Germline V gene lookup returns CDR1 SGHKS and CDR2 YYEKEE (reference sequence). The CDR3 reads CASSLARANTGELFF. In DNA form, the CDR3 reads TGTGCCAGCAGCTTGGCACGGGCGAACACCGGGGAGCTGTTTTTT. The entire variable domain, with the rest obtained from reference TRBV5-5 and TRBJ2-2, is as follows: DAGVTQSPTHLIKTRGQQVTLRCSPISGHKSVSWYQQVLGQGPQFIFQYYEKEERGRGNFPDRFSARQFPNYSSELNVNALLLGDSALYLCASSLARANTGELFFGEGSRLTVL.

The chain is built from TRBV5-1 and TRBJ2-5, with TRBD2 identical over 11 bases. V shed 3 bases and J 4 bases; nucleotides not matched to a gene: 11. Germline V gives CDR1 SGHRS, CDR2 YFSETQ. This CDR3 has 17 amino acids. CDR3 protein: CASSSGLAAGSRETQYF. The CDR3 region has the DNA TGCGCCAGCAGCTCGGGACTAGCGGCGGGGTCTAGAGAGACCCAGTACTTC. The whole variable domain, remainder taken from reference TRBV5-1 and TRBJ2-5, is KAGVTQTPRYLIKTRGQQVTLSCSPISGHRSVSWYQQTPGQGLQFLFEYFSETQRNKGNFPGRFSGRQFSNSRSEMNVSTLELGDSALYLCASSSGLAAGSRETQYFGPGTRLLVL.

The chain uses TRBV5-1 and TRBJ2-1, with TRBD1 identical over 12 bases. The J segment lost 5 bases and the V segment lost 5 bases, leaving 5 bases of the junction unmatched. The CDR3 is 15 amino acids. The germline V gene has CDR1 SGHRS and CDR2 YFSETQ. Written as DNA, the CDR3 is TGCGCCAGCAGTACGGGACAGGGGGCGAACAATGAGCAGTTCTTC. Residues: CASSTGQGANNEQFF.

This rearrangement joins TRBV6-6 to TRBJ1-5, with 7 bases identical to TRBD1. This CDR3 spans 14 amino acids. Germline V gives CDR1 MNHNY, CDR2 SVGAGI (reference sequence). Losses at the gene ends were 4 bases for V and 6 bases for J; bases not matched to a gene: 6. The CDR3 coding sequence is TGTGCCAGCAGTTTACAGGGGTCGGGTCAGCCCCAGCATTTT. Translating gives CASSLQGSGQPQHF.

CDR3 in DNA: TGTGCCAGCAGCTTAGCCCAGACGCTTAGGAATTCACCCCTCCACTTT. This translates into CASSLAQTLRNSPLHF. The chain links TRBV7-9 to TRBJ1-6; D is ambiguous. The CDR3 has 16 amino acids. Between the trimmed V and J ends, which lost 0 bases and 7 bases, there was a span of 13 bases. From germline, CDR1 is SEHNR and CDR2 FQNEAQ (reference sequence).

The chain recombines TRBV6-2 or TRBV6-3 with TRBJ1-5; tentatively, D is TRBD1 (6 bases). The CDR3 contains 15 residues. The germline CDR1 and CDR2 sequences are MNHEY and SVGEGT. Trimming stripped 4 bases from V and 7 bases from J, with 17 bases between. The CDR3 loop is CASSSGGGFGQPQHF. The CDR3 DNA reads TGTGCCAGCAGTTCGGGGGGCGGATTTGGACAGCCCCAGCATTTT.

This rearrangement joins TRBV9 to TRBJ2-1; D is perhaps TRBD1 (6 bases). The CDR3 length is 15 residues. The V end lost 4 bases, the J end lost 1 base, and 12 bases lay between the germline ends. Per the germline V gene, CDR1 is SGDLS and CDR2 is YYNGEE. The CDR3 sequence is CASSPLTGSYNEQFF. The CDR3 coding sequence is TGTGCCAGCAGCCCCTTGACAGGTTCCTACAATGAGCAGTTCTTC.

V and J are TRBV19 and TRBJ2-1; the D gene could be TRBD1 or TRBD2 (5 bases each). V was trimmed by 5 bases and J by 4 bases, leaving 15 bases between them. Germline-derived CDR1 and CDR2 are LNHDA and SQIVND (reference sequence). The CDR3 contains 15 residues. The CDR3 DNA reads as TGTGCCAGTAGTTTCCCGGGACGGCCGTACAATGAGCAGTTCTTC. Translation gives CASSFPGRPYNEQFF.

This sequence joins TRBV7-2 and TRBJ1-5; 11 bases align to TRBD1. Germline V gene data show CDR1 as SGHTA and CDR2 as FQGNSA. V was clipped by 5 bases and J by 8 bases; unmatched bases: 8. This CDR3 contains 15 residues. The CDR3: CASSPGQGAREPQHF. CDR3 coding DNA: TGTGCCAGCAGCCCTGGACAGGGGGCAAGGGAGCCCCAGCATTTT.

This chain uses TRBV30 with TRBJ1-1; D perhaps matches TRBD1 (5 bases). Germline CDR1 GTSNPN, CDR2 SVGIG (reference sequence). The CDR3 totals 16 residues. V gave up 2 bases and J gave up 3 bases, with 19 bases separating them. The CDR3 here is CAWSWWGGGLDTEAFF. CDR3 DNA: TGTGCCTGGAGTTGGTGGGGGGGAGGATTGGACACTGAAGCTTTCTTT.

This clone was seen a few times. The J gene is TRBJ2-7, the V gene TRBV30; tentatively, D is TRBD2 (6 bases). The germline V gene encodes CDR1 GTSNPN and CDR2 SVGIG (reference sequence). V lost 2 bases and J lost 3, with 11 bases in between. The CDR3 extends over 13 amino acids. DNA of the CDR3: TGTGCCTGGAGTTCCGGGGGAATCTACGAGCAGTACTTC. Encoded protein: CAWSSGGIYEQYF.